The 30 T cell receptor beta chains below were found in one sample sequenced in a study of response to subunit inactivated influenza vaccine. TCRdb passed the RT-PCR reads through MiXCR, listing each CDR3 protein once. Of about 480,000 distinct CDR3 sequences listed, 25% were seen once; the top ten hold 1.5% to 2%. The source was CD4+ T cells sorted from PBMCs, collected around 5 days after vaccination. The receptors stem from a man aged 50 to 60 who received an inactivated influenza vaccine.

In this sample, this clonotype turned up a few times. This chain connects TRBV20-1 to TRBJ2-2; no definite D call. Trimming took 6 bases from V and 5 from J, leaving 13 bases between them. The CDR3 loop spans 13 amino acids. The germline CDR1 and CDR2 sequences are DFQATT and SNEGSKA (reference sequence). The CDR3 spells CSAVETQTGELFF. In DNA form, the CDR3 reads TGCAGTGCGGTGGAAACCCAAACCGGGGAGCTGTTTTTT.

The chain links TRBV7-9 to TRBJ2-1; TRBD2 agrees at 12 bases. Germline CDR1 reads SEHNR; CDR2 reads FQNEAQ (reference sequence). This CDR3 is 16 amino acids long. V dropped 5 bases and J dropped 7; count of bases not matched to a gene: 9. Written as DNA, the CDR3 is TGTGCCAGCAGCGGCTCTAGCGGGAGGGCCGTAAATGAGCAGTTCTTC. Its translation: CASSGSSGRAVNEQFF.

In its sample, this clonotype was seen a few times. This chain links TRBV5-1 with TRBJ1-1, with D tentatively TRBD1 (5 bases). V gave up 3 bases and J gave up 5 bases, with 14 bases separating them. This CDR3 contains 14 residues. Germline V gives CDR1 SGHRS, CDR2 YFSETQ. In nucleotides, the CDR3 is TGCGCCAGCAGCTGGGGCGGCTCCGGTACTGAAGCTTTCTTT. It translates to CASSWGGSGTEAFF. The full variable domain, in which reference TRBV5-1 and TRBJ1-1 provide the parts outside the CDR3, is KAGVTQTPRYLIKTRGQQVTLSCSPISGHRSVSWYQQTPGQGLQFLFEYFSETQRNKGNFPGRFSGRQFSNSRSEMNVSTLELGDSALYLCASSWGGSGTEAFFGQGTRLTVV.

V is TRBV20-1 and J is TRBJ1-3, with unresolved D. CDR1 is DFQATT, CDR2 SNEGSKA, per germline (reference sequence). This CDR3 comprises 16 residues. The V end lost 0 bases, the J end lost 9 bases, and 21 bases lay between the germline ends. This CDR3 is CSARDAFSGLGSTIYF. CDR3 bases: TGCAGTGCTAGAGATGCATTCTCTGGGCTAGGGTCCACCATATATTTT.

This chain connects TRBV15 to TRBJ2-1, with D hard to call. The CDR3 runs 16 residues. Trimming took 1 base from V and 4 from J, leaving 14 bases between them. Germline CDR1 is LNHNV and CDR2 is YYDKDF (reference sequence). CDR3 nucleotide sequence: TGTGCCACCAGCAGAGTGGGTAACTCGGCATACAATGAGCAGTTCTTC. It translates to CATSRVGNSAYNEQFF.

This clonotype occurred a few times. The J gene is TRBJ2-5, the V gene TRBV24-1, with TRBD1 matching 7 bases. V trimming: 9 bases; J trimming: 2 bases; junction bases outside the gene matches: 8. The germline V gene has CDR1 KGHDR and CDR2 SFDVKD. This CDR3 region has 14 residues. CDR3 sequence (DNA): TGTGCCACCGGACCCGGGACAGCTCAAGAGACCCAGTACTTC. This gives the protein CATGPGTAQETQYF.

This chain uses TRBV5-4 with TRBJ2-3; possibly TRBD1 or TRBD2 for D (5 bases each). CDR3 length: 16 amino acids. CDR1 is SGHNT, CDR2 YYREEE, per germline (reference sequence). V was shortened by 6 bases and J by 1 base, with 18 bases between the two germline ends. The CDR3 loop reads CASTISGPWGTDTQYF. DNA of the CDR3: TGTGCCAGCACCATATCGGGACCCTGGGGCACAGATACGCAGTATTTT.

This sequence joins TRBV20-1 and TRBJ1-1; no clear D. The V gene's germline CDR1 is DFQATT and CDR2 SNEGSKA (reference sequence). V was clipped by 4 bases and J by 5 bases, with 20 bases between them. This CDR3 is 15 amino acids long. CDR3 nucleotides: TGCAGTGCTACCCGCCCTGACGGGGAAGGGACTGAAGCTTTCTTT. Translated: CSATRPDGEGTEAFF.

The chain joins TRBV9 to TRBJ2-1; D perhaps matches TRBD2 (6 bases). V shed 0 bases and J shed 0 bases, with 10 bases lying between them. The CDR3 is 16 amino acids. Germline V CDR1 and CDR2: SGDLS, YYNGEE. The CDR3: CASSVAIGSSYNEQFF. DNA for the CDR3: TGTGCCAGCAGCGTAGCTATCGGGAGCTCCTACAATGAGCAGTTCTTC.

This chain connects TRBV6-1 to TRBJ1-1, with D unclear. Looked up from germline, CDR1 is MNHNS and CDR2 is SASEGT. Deletions cut 6 bases from V and 0 bases from J, with 11 bases between. The CDR3 is 14 amino acids. The CDR3 DNA follows: TGTGCCAGCAGCACCGGACGGATGAACACTGAAGCTTTCTTT. Translation gives CASSTGRMNTEAFF.

This chain connects TRBV5-1 to TRBJ1-2, with 9 bases matching TRBD1. The CDR3 runs 13 residues. The junction had 6 bases not matched to a gene; V was cut back by 4 bases and J by 8 bases. Germline V CDR1 and CDR2: SGHRS, YFSETQ. The CDR3 bases are TGCGCCAGCAGCCAGGGACAGGGAGGCGGCTACACCTTC. Translation: CASSQGQGGGYTF.

This clonotype was found a few times. The chain has TRBV15 and TRBJ2-1; TRBD1 is a possible D gene (5 bases). The CDR3 is 15 amino acids. CDR1 and CDR2 from the germline V gene are LNHNV and YYDKDF (reference sequence). V was pared by 5 bases and J by 2 bases, with 13 bases between. CDR3: CATSLGVVAYNEQFF. The CDR3 DNA reads TGTGCCACCAGCTTAGGGGTAGTGGCCTACAATGAGCAGTTCTTC.

This clonotype was detected a few times. The V and J genes are TRBV5-1 and TRBJ1-2; D gene ambiguous. The CDR3 sequence is 12 residues long. V lost 4 bases and J 8 bases, leaving 12 bases between the germline ends. The V gene's germline CDR1 is SGHRS and CDR2 YFSETQ. CDR3 region: CASSPDRGGYTF. The CDR3 region has the DNA TGCGCCAGCAGCCCTGACCGAGGGGGCTACACCTTC.

J is TRBJ1-5 and V is TRBV29-1; no firm D call. CDR1 and CDR2 from the germline V gene are SQVTM and ANQGSEA. The V end lost 4 bases, the J end lost 3 bases, and 10 bases lay between the germline ends. This CDR3 contains 13 residues. CDR3 coding DNA: TGCAGCGTTGCATACGGCGTCAATCAGCCCCAGCATTTT. Amino acids: CSVAYGVNQPQHF.

This chain uses TRBV9 with TRBJ2-1; D not resolved. Germline V lookup: CDR1 SGDLS, CDR2 YYNGEE. This CDR3 is built from 16 residues. Trimming took off 1 base at V and 0 bases at J, with 11 bases between the two ends. As DNA, the CDR3 is TGTGCCAGCAGCGTAACCCAGTCAAGCTCCTACAATGAGCAGTTCTTC. Its translation is CASSVTQSSSYNEQFF.

The J gene is TRBJ2-7, the V gene TRBV4-3; TRBD2 agrees at 14 bases. Germline CDR1 is LGHNA and CDR2 is YSLEER. CDR3 length: 15 residues. The J segment lost 7 bases and the V segment lost 0 bases, leaving 2 bases of the junction unmatched. The CDR3 DNA follows: TGCGCCAGCAGCCAAGACGGACTAGCGGGAGGAGAGCAGTACTTC. Translated: CASSQDGLAGGEQYF.

This clonotype has just a few counts. The chain has TRBV7-2 and TRBJ1-6; no clear D. The germline gives CDR1 SGHTA, CDR2 FQGNSA. The V end lost 0 bases, the J end lost 7 bases, and 10 bases lay between the germline ends. The length of the CDR3 is 15 residues. The chain's CDR3 is CASSLAQTRNSPLHF. DNA for the CDR3: TGTGCCAGCAGCTTAGCTCAAACACGAAATTCACCCCTCCACTTT.

This clonotype was detected only a few times. V and J are TRBV6-1 and TRBJ2-3; D remains unclear. V lost 8 bases to trimming and J lost 0 bases, with 12 bases between them. This CDR3 region has 14 residues. Germline CDR1 is MNHNS and CDR2 is SASEGT. As DNA, the CDR3 is TGTGCCAGCCTCCGGGCTACTAGCACAGATACGCAGTATTTT. It yields the protein CASLRATSTDTQYF.

The chain couples TRBV4-3 to TRBJ2-1; D may be TRBD2 (5 bases). CDR1 LGHNA and CDR2 YSLEER come from the germline V gene. V shed 3 bases and J shed 7 bases, with 13 bases lying between them. The CDR3 is 14 residues long. Here the CDR3 reads CASSHQRGGNEQFF. In nucleotides, the CDR3 is TGCGCCAGCAGCCACCAACGGGGTGGGAATGAGCAGTTCTTC.

The chain uses TRBV19 and TRBJ2-7; unclear D gene. The V end was cut by 5 bases, the J end by 3 bases, with 17 bases between. The CDR3 runs to 15 residues. Germline V lookup: CDR1 LNHDA, CDR2 SQIVND (reference sequence). CDR3 DNA: TGTGCCAGTAGTGAAACCGGGTCTAGAATCTACGAGCAGTACTTC. This gives the protein CASSETGSRIYEQYF.

A few counts support this clonotype. V usage is TRBV7-2 and J usage is TRBJ2-7, with TRBD2 as a possible D gene (5 bases). The CDR3 loop spans 16 amino acids. V was pared by 5 bases and J by 0 bases, with 17 bases between. Germline CDR1 reads SGHTA; CDR2 reads FQGNSA. CDR3 DNA sequence: TGTGCCAGCAGCCCGTTGGCGGGTGGGAGCTCCTACGAGCAGTACTTC. Translated: CASSPLAGGSSYEQYF.

The V call is TRBV20-1, the J call TRBJ2-5; D remains unclear. The V gene lost 1 base and the J gene lost 4 bases, with 19 bases spanning the gap. This CDR3 region has 16 residues. Germline-derived CDR1 and CDR2 are DFQATT and SNEGSKA (reference sequence). The CDR3, as DNA: TGCAGTGCTAGAGTAACCCCGTTTTTCCGGCGAGAGACCCAGTACTTC. Translation gives CSARVTPFFRRETQYF.

This clonotype came up a few times. The rearrangement links TRBV15 to TRBJ1-1; D gene ambiguous. The V end was cut by 0 bases, the J end by 5 bases, with 4 bases between. This CDR3 contains 12 residues. Germline CDR1 LNHNV, CDR2 YYDKDF (reference sequence). The CDR3, as DNA: TGTGCCACCAGCAGAGATAAGACTGAAGCTTTCTTT. Its protein product is CATSRDKTEAFF.

The chain couples TRBV12-5 to TRBJ2-5; 12 bases agree with TRBD2. Germline values: CDR1 LGHNT, CDR2 FRNRAP. The CDR3 is made up of 13 amino acids. V shed 9 bases, J shed 10 bases, and the junction held 9 bases outside the gene matches. CDR3: CASQLAGGRGQYF. In nucleotides, the CDR3 is TGTGCTAGCCAACTAGCGGGAGGCCGGGGCCAGTACTTC.

This chain links TRBV15 with TRBJ2-2; 11 positions agree with TRBD2. This CDR3 spans 17 amino acids. Germline V gene lookup returns CDR1 LNHNV and CDR2 YYDKDF (reference sequence). The V and J ends lost 3 bases and 5 bases, in that order; junction bases with no gene match: 8. The CDR3: CATSSGALAGGTGELFF. DNA for the CDR3: TGTGCCACCAGCAGTGGGGCCCTAGCGGGAGGAACCGGGGAGCTGTTTTTT.

The chain is built from TRBV6-7 and TRBJ2-2, with D perhaps assigned TRBD1 or TRBD2 (6 bases each). TRBV6-7 is labeled an ORF, and its function is uncertain. Trimming pared 1 base from V and 4 bases from J, leaving 13 bases between. The CDR3 runs to 16 residues. The CDR3 sequence: CASSYLSGARTGELFF. CDR3 bases: TGTGCCAGCAGTTACTTATCGGGGGCCCGCACCGGGGAGCTGTTTTTT.

This chain joins TRBV15 and TRBJ2-1; D possibly corresponds to TRBD1 (6 bases). CDR3 size: 14 residues. V lost 3 bases and J lost 7, with 13 bases in between. Germline V gene data show CDR1 as LNHNV and CDR2 as YYDKDF (reference sequence). The CDR3 region has the DNA TGTGCCACCAGCAGGGGGGCGTATCTAAATGAGCAGTTCTTC. Translating gives CATSRGAYLNEQFF.

This clonotype turned up a few times. The chain joins TRBV30 to TRBJ1-1, with no clear D. The CDR3 runs to 12 residues. Trimming took 2 bases from V and 7 from J, leaving 11 bases between them. The germline CDR1 and CDR2 sequences are GTSNPN and SVGIG (reference sequence). The CDR3 DNA is TGTGCCTGGAGTTCACCCTGGGGTGAAGCTTTCTTT. This encodes CAWSSPWGEAFF.

In its sample, this clonotype was seen a few times. V usage is TRBV30 and J usage is TRBJ1-1, with a weak D call TRBD1 (5 bases). This CDR3 is built from 12 residues. Germline CDR1 reads GTSNPN; CDR2 reads SVGIG (reference sequence). V lost 5 bases and J lost 2, with 9 bases in between. The CDR3 sequence is CAWGTVNTEAFF. The CDR3 nucleotides are TGTGCCTGGGGGACGGTAAACACTGAAGCTTTCTTT.

V is TRBV14 and J is TRBJ1-2; 7 nucleotides match TRBD1. The CDR3 length is 15 residues. Germline CDR1 and CDR2: SGHDN and FVKESK. Trimming at V came to 0 bases and at J to 5 bases, leaving 6 bases not matched to a gene. This CDR3 is CASSQDLGQLYGYTF. The CDR3 DNA reads TGTGCCAGCAGCCAAGATTTGGGACAGCTATATGGCTACACCTTC. Drawing the rest from reference TRBV14 and TRBJ1-2, the complete variable domain is EAGVTQFPSHSVIEKGQTVTLRCDPISGHDNLYWYRRVMGKEIKFLLHFVKESKQDESGMPNNRFLAERTGGTYSTLKVQPAELEDSGVYFCASSQDLGQLYGYTFGSGTRLTVV.